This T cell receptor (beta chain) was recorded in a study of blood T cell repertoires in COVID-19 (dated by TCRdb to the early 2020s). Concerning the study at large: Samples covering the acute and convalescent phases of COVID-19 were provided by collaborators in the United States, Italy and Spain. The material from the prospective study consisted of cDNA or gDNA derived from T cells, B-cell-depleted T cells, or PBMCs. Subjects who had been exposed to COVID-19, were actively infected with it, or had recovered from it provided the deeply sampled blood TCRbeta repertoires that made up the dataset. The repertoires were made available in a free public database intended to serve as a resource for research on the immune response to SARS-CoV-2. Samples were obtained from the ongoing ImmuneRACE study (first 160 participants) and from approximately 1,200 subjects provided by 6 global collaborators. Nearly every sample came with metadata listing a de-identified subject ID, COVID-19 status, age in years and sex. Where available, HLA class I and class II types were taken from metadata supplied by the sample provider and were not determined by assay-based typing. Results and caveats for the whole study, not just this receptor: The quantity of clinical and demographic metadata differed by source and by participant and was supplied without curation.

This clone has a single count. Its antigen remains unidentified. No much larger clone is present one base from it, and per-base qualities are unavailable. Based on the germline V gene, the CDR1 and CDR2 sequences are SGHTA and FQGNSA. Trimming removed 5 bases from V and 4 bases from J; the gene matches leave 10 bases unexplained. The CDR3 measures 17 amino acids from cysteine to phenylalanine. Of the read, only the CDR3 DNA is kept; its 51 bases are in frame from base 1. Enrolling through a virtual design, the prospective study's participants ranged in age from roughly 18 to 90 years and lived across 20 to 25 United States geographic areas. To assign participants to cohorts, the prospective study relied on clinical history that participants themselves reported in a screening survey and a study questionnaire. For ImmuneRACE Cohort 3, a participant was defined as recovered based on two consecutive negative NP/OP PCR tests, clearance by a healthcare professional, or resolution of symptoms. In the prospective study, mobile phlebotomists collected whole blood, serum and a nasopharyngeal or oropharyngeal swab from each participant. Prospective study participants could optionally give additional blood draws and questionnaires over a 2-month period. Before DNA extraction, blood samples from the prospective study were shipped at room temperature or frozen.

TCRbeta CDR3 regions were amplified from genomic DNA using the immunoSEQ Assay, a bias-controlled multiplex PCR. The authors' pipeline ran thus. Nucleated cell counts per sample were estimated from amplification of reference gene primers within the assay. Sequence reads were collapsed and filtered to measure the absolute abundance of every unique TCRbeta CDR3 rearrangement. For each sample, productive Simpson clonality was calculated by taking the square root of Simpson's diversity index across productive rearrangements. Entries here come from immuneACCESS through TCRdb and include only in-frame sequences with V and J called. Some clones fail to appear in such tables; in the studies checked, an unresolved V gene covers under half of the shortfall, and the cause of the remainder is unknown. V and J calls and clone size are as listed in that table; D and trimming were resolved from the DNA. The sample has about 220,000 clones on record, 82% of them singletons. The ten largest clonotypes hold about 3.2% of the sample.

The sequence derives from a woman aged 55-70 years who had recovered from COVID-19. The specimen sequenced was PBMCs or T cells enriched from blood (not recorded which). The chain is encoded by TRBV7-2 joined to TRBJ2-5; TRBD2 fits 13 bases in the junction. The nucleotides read TGTGCCAGCAGCGCCGTACTAGCGGGGGGGCTACGAGAGACCCAGTACTTC. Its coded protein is CASSAVLAGGLRETQYF.